The clone carrying this T cell receptor (beta chain) was observed a handful of times. The data originate from a study of blood T cell repertoires in COVID-19. Original handling: For nucleated cells, counts were estimated from reference gene primer amplification. The repertoire was sequenced with immunoSEQ multiplex PCR; TCRdb's copy has only in-frame clones and lacks some. V and J calls and clone size are as listed in that table; D and trimming were resolved from the DNA. The sample has approximately 240,000 clones; 65% to 85% are singletons. This CDR3 is 15 amino acids long. The germline gives CDR1 SNHLY, CDR2 FYNNEI. The V gene lost 1 base and the J gene lost 5 bases, with 12 bases spanning the gap.

The clonotype comes from a woman aged 30 to 39 who had recovered from COVID-19. The sequencing sample was made of peripheral blood. V gene TRBV2 combines with J gene TRBJ2-1; D is possibly TRBD1 (6 bases). CDR3 sequence: CASSEDGGLHNEQFF. The DNA for the CDR3 is TGTGCCAGCAGTGAAGATGGGGGCCTACACAATGAGCAGTTCTTC.